Following are 32 T cell receptor beta chains from one sample sequenced in a study of radiotherapy plus CTLA-4 blockade in lung cancer. Assay: immunoSEQ multiplex PCR; the TCRdb copy retains only in-frame clones and omits some. The repertoire has 50,000 to 65,000 clones, around four fifths of them found once; the top ten carry less than 7.5%. Sequencing was performed on peripheral blood, taken from a patient treated with radiotherapy plus ipilimumab. The source of these receptors is a human donor with non-small cell lung cancer whose response to radiotherapy plus ipilimumab could not be evaluated.

The J gene is TRBJ2-4, the V gene TRBV6-1; D may be TRBD2 (5 bases). This CDR3 has 20 residues. Between the trimmed V and J ends, which lost 2 bases and 0 bases, there was a span of 23 bases. Germline V gene lookup returns CDR1 MNHNS and CDR2 SASEGT. The CDR3: CASSEPFRTGNSIAKNIQYF. The DNA of the CDR3 is TGTGCCAGCAGTGAACCCTTCAGGACCGGGAATTCTATAGCCAAAAACATTCAGTACTTC.

The V call is TRBV6-6, the J call TRBJ2-5, with TRBD1 matching 7 bases. The germline CDR1 and CDR2 sequences are MNHNY and SVGAGI (reference sequence). The CDR3 has 14 amino acids. V trimming: 6 bases; J trimming: 5 bases; junction bases outside the gene matches: 9. CDR3 in DNA: TGTGCCAGCAGCTTCAGGGACAGCTTGGAGACCCAGTACTTC. Translated, it gives CASSFRDSLETQYF.

J is TRBJ1-2 and V is TRBV29-1; D is unclear. Germline CDR1 is SQVTM and CDR2 is ANQGSEA. V lost 3 bases, J lost 1 base, and 12 bases lay in between. CDR3 length equals 14 residues. This chain's CDR3 is CSVEVQRYNYGYTF. The CDR3 DNA reads TGCAGCGTTGAGGTTCAGCGTTATAACTATGGCTACACCTTC.

J is TRBJ2-3 and V is TRBV4-3; 7 positions agree with TRBD1. Germline-derived CDR1 and CDR2 are LGHNA and YSLEER. The CDR3 has 15 residues. The V gene end was trimmed by 1 base and the J gene end by 2 bases; junction bases not matched to a gene: 3. This CDR3 is CASSQGTGLTDTQYF. CDR3 coding DNA: TGCGCCAGCAGCCAAGGGACAGGACTCACAGATACGCAGTATTTT.

The chain joins TRBV6-1 to TRBJ1-5, with D tentatively TRBD1 (5 bases). The CDR3 length is 14 residues. V was shortened by 4 bases and J by 7 bases, with 14 bases between the two germline ends. Germline V gene sequence: CDR1 MNHNS, CDR2 SASEGT. CDR3 protein: CASSGGEGGQPQHF. The DNA of the CDR3 is TGTGCCAGCAGTGGGGGGGAAGGCGGGCAGCCCCAGCATTTT.

This rearrangement joins TRBV6-1 to TRBJ1-5; 7 bases align to TRBD1. This CDR3 has 13 residues. V was pared by 10 bases and J by 8 bases, with 11 bases of the junction left unmatched. Germline values: CDR1 MNHNS, CDR2 SASEGT. CDR3 amino acids: CATEGQIMEPQHF. As DNA, the CDR3 is TGTGCCACCGAGGGACAGATCATGGAGCCCCAGCATTTT.

The chain is built from TRBV5-4 and TRBJ1-1; the D is unclear. The CDR3 extends over 14 amino acids. V lost 6 bases and J lost 2, with 14 bases in between. Per the germline V gene, CDR1 is SGHNT and CDR2 is YYREEE (reference sequence). The CDR3 is CASTALAENTEAFF. CDR3 sequence (DNA): TGTGCCAGCACCGCCCTAGCCGAAAACACTGAAGCTTTCTTT.

The chain recombines TRBV9 with TRBJ2-2; TRBD2 might be the D (7 bases). The CDR3 extends over 14 amino acids. Per germline, CDR1 SGDLS and CDR2 YYNGEE. The ends were cut back, 0 bases at V and 6 bases at J, with 9 bases in the middle. The chain's CDR3 is CASSVGGGAGELFF. The CDR3 region has the DNA TGTGCCAGCAGCGTAGGAGGGGGGGCCGGGGAGCTGTTTTTT.

The V and J genes are TRBV15 and TRBJ2-5; 10 bases agree with TRBD1. The CDR3 consists of 15 residues. With V trimmed by 6 bases and J by 5 bases, 9 bases remained unmatched. The germline V gene has CDR1 LNHNV and CDR2 YYDKDF (reference sequence). The CDR3 sequence is CATRPDRGRGETQYF. Here the CDR3 DNA reads TGTGCCACCAGGCCCGACAGGGGGCGCGGGGAGACCCAGTACTTC.

Comments on this clone: The sample carries other DNA sequences with the same CDR3. The DNA for the CDR3 is TGTGCCAGCAGTTACTCGTCAGGGGAGAACACTGAAGCTTTCTTT. Residues: CASSYSSGENTEAFF. This chain connects TRBV6-5 to TRBJ1-1; tentative D call: TRBD1 (6 bases). Germline assignment: CDR1 MNHEY and CDR2 SVGAGI. This CDR3 spans 15 amino acids. V dropped 0 bases and J dropped 1 base, with 9 bases sitting between them.

The chain combines TRBV5-1 with TRBJ2-7; D gene unclear. Germline V CDR1 and CDR2: SGHRS, YFSETQ. Trimming cost V 0 bases and J 4 bases, with 11 bases left between them. The CDR3 runs to 14 residues. The CDR3 nucleotides are TGCGCCAGCAGCTTGGGAGGTCTTGATTACGAGCAGTACTTC. As protein: CASSLGGLDYEQYF.

This clone was seen a handful of times. This sequence joins TRBV29-1 and TRBJ1-5; 10 bases align to TRBD1. J lost 5 bases, V lost 8 bases, and 6 bases had no gene match. Germline CDR1 reads SQVTM; CDR2 reads ANQGSEA. The length of the CDR3 is 13 residues. CDR3 protein: CSTGQGVDQPQHF. DNA of the CDR3: TGCAGCACCGGACAGGGGGTCGATCAGCCCCAGCATTTT. The full variable domain, rest sourced from reference TRBV29-1 and TRBJ1-5, is SAVISQKPSRDICQRGTSLTIQCQVDSQVTMMFWYRQQPGQSLTLIATANQGSEATYESGFVIDKFPISRPNLTFSTLTVSNMSPEDSSIYLCSTGQGVDQPQHFGDGTRLSIL.

This chain links TRBV19 with TRBJ2-3, with 9 bases identical to TRBD2. With 5 bases clipped from V and 0 bases from J, the junction kept 6 bases outside the gene matches. The CDR3 length is 16 residues. Germline lookup yields CDR1 LNHDA and CDR2 SQIVND (reference sequence). The CDR3 reads CASSPISGRSTDTQYF. Here the CDR3 DNA reads TGTGCCAGTAGTCCCATTAGCGGGAGAAGCACAGATACGCAGTATTTT.

The chain employs TRBV5-4 and TRBJ1-3; TRBD1 might be the D (5 bases). CDR3 size: 15 residues. Germline values: CDR1 SGHNT, CDR2 YYREEE (reference sequence). Trimming cost V 4 bases and J 2 bases, with 13 bases left between them. The chain's CDR3 is CASSPMGTPGNTIYF. As DNA, the CDR3 is TGTGCCAGCAGCCCCATGGGGACTCCTGGAAACACCATATATTTT.

V is TRBV6-5 and J is TRBJ1-1; D is unresolved. The CDR3 has 12 residues. Germline CDR1 is MNHEY and CDR2 is SVGAGI. Trimming pared 4 bases from V and 3 bases from J, leaving 6 bases between. The CDR3 region has the DNA TGTGCCAGCAGTTTAGGAGACACTGAAGCTTTCTTT. It translates to CASSLGDTEAFF.

The chain carries TRBV7-9 and TRBJ2-1, with D maybe TRBD1 (5 bases). The CDR3 sequence is 15 residues long. CDR1 is SEHNR and CDR2 is FQNEAQ in the germline V gene (reference sequence). V lost 3 bases, J lost 6 bases, and 15 bases lay in between. CDR3 loop: CASSFPTGAANEQFF. The CDR3 DNA reads as TGTGCCAGCAGCTTCCCAACAGGAGCAGCCAATGAGCAGTTCTTC.

V is TRBV5-1 and J is TRBJ2-3, with D tentatively TRBD2 (6 bases). CDR1 is SGHRS and CDR2 is YFSETQ in the germline V gene. The CDR3 runs 14 residues. V was shortened by 0 bases and J by 4 bases, with 9 bases between the two germline ends. The CDR3 nucleotides read TGCGCCAGCAGCTTGGGGACTAATTCAGATACGCAGTATTTT. This sequence encodes CASSLGTNSDTQYF.

A word on this clone: The sample contains more than one DNA sequence encoding this CDR3. The V and J genes are TRBV7-2 and TRBJ2-3; D might be TRBD2 (6 bases). V was clipped by 1 base and J by 3 bases, with 8 bases between them. Germline values: CDR1 SGHTA, CDR2 FQGNSA. This CDR3 is 14 amino acids long. In DNA, the CDR3 is TGTGCCAGCAGCTTAGATCGGGGGACAGATACGCAGTATTTT. It specifies CASSLDRGTDTQYF.

The chain couples TRBV28 to TRBJ2-6, with D possibly TRBD2 on 5 matching bases. Trimming shortened V by 2 bases and J by 3 bases, and 8 bases separated the two germline ends. Germline CDR1 reads MDHEN; CDR2 reads SYDVKM. The CDR3 runs to 15 residues. CDR3 coding DNA: TGTGCCAGCAGTTTAGGTGGAGGTGGGGCCAACGTCCTGACTTTC. It translates to CASSLGGGGANVLTF.

In DNA, the CDR3 is TGTGCCAGCAGCTTCCCCCTAGGACAGCGTGCAGATACGCAGTATTTT. As protein: CASSFPLGQRADTQYF. V usage is TRBV13 and J usage is TRBJ2-3; possibly TRBD1 for D (6 bases). CDR1 is PRHDT and CDR2 is FYEKMQ in the germline V gene (reference sequence). CDR3 length equals 16 residues. V lost 3 bases and J 4 bases, leaving 17 bases between the germline ends.

This sequence joins TRBV28 and TRBJ2-7, with 11 bases identical to TRBD2. The germline CDR1 and CDR2 sequences are MDHEN and SYDVKM. Trimming removed 5 bases from V and 4 bases from J; junction bases left unmatched: 7. This CDR3 has 15 residues. The CDR3 sequence is CASSELAGVSYEQYF. The CDR3 DNA is TGTGCCAGCAGTGAACTAGCGGGAGTTAGTTACGAGCAGTACTTC.

This clone was observed a handful of times. The chain is built from TRBV19 and TRBJ2-1; 8 nucleotides align to TRBD2. In germline, CDR1 is LNHDA, CDR2 SQIVND (reference sequence). The CDR3 runs to 16 residues. Losses at the gene ends were 3 bases for V and 4 bases for J; bases not matched to a gene: 8. The CDR3 loop reads CASSIGGLVPYNEQFF. The CDR3 coding sequence is TGTGCCAGTAGTATCGGGGGACTAGTGCCTTACAATGAGCAGTTCTTC.

The V call is TRBV28, the J call TRBJ2-1; 12 nucleotides agree with TRBD2. Germline CDR1 MDHEN, CDR2 SYDVKM. After removal of 4 bases from V and 10 bases from J, the junction contained 5 bases not matched to a gene. This CDR3 is 14 amino acids long. The CDR3 coding sequence is TGTGCCAGCAGTTACCTAGCGGGAGGGGGCGAGCAGTTCTTC. Translation: CASSYLAGGGEQFF.

The V call is TRBV5-1, the J call TRBJ2-5; 9 bases agree with TRBD1. Germline V gene lookup returns CDR1 SGHRS and CDR2 YFSETQ. The CDR3 runs 16 residues. Trimming took 2 bases from V and 3 from J; bases not matched to a gene: 8. The CDR3 DNA follows: TGCGCCAGCAGCTTATTCGGGACAGGGCTGAAAGAGACCCAGTACTTC. Its protein product is CASSLFGTGLKETQYF.

The chain carries TRBV7-2 and TRBJ2-7; D gene uncertain. CDR3 length: 12 residues. V was shortened by 1 base and J by 6 bases, with 7 bases between the two germline ends. CDR1 SGHTA and CDR2 FQGNSA come from the germline V gene. CDR3 residues: CASSLVRGEQYF. CDR3 DNA: TGTGCCAGCAGCTTAGTGCGAGGCGAGCAGTACTTC.

This chain joins TRBV5-1 and TRBJ2-3; 10 nucleotides match TRBD2. V shed 3 bases, J shed 0 bases, and the junction held 4 bases outside the gene matches. In germline, CDR1 is SGHRS, CDR2 YFSETQ. The CDR3 contains 16 residues. The CDR3 sequence: CASSSGAGGSTDTQYF. In DNA form, the CDR3 reads TGCGCCAGCAGCTCTGGAGCGGGGGGGAGCACAGATACGCAGTATTTT.

The chain uses TRBV29-1 and TRBJ1-2; D is unresolved. This CDR3 region has 14 residues. The germline V and J ends were trimmed by 3 bases and 0 bases, with 11 bases remaining between them. CDR1 and CDR2 from the germline V gene are SQVTM and ANQGSEA. The CDR3 region is CSVEGWGANYGYTF. The CDR3 coding sequence is TGCAGCGTTGAGGGTTGGGGAGCTAACTATGGCTACACCTTC.

The chain carries TRBV11-2 and TRBJ2-5; TRBD2 agrees at 13 bases. The V segment lost 2 bases and the J segment 8 bases; nucleotides outside the gene matches: 5. This CDR3 comprises 15 residues. Germline CDR1 is SGHAT and CDR2 is FQNNGV. In nucleotides, the CDR3 is TGTGCCAGCAGCTTAACTAGCGGGGGGGCCCGAACCCAGTACTTC. Translated, it gives CASSLTSGGARTQYF.

CDR3 in amino acids: CASTWGRRAENGQYF. The CDR3 DNA reads as TGTGCCAGCACTTGGGGGAGGAGAGCGGAAAACGGGCAGTACTTC. The J gene is TRBJ2-7, the V gene TRBV6-1; possible D gene TRBD2, 6 bases. CDR1 is MNHNS and CDR2 is SASEGT in the germline V gene. V was pared by 7 bases and J by 9 bases, with 25 bases between. The CDR3 has 15 residues.

Judged by abundance, this clone is medium-sized. V is TRBV5-1 and J is TRBJ2-3; 7 positions match TRBD2. The J segment lost 0 bases and the V segment lost 4 bases, leaving 8 bases of the junction unmatched. This CDR3 has 16 residues. The germline CDR1 and CDR2 sequences are SGHRS and YFSETQ. The DNA of the CDR3 is TGCGCCAGCAGCCTCCAGCGGGGTGCTAGCACAGATACGCAGTATTTT. Its translation is CASSLQRGASTDTQYF.

V usage is TRBV5-6 and J usage is TRBJ2-3; 9 bases fit TRBD1. Germline V gene lookup returns CDR1 SGHDT and CDR2 YYEEEE. This CDR3 spans 16 amino acids. V dropped 1 base and J dropped 3; count of bases not matched to a gene: 6. The CDR3 sequence is CASSLTGQGLTDTQYF. DNA for the CDR3: TGTGCCAGCAGCTTGACGGGACAGGGCTTAACAGATACGCAGTATTTT.

The genes are TRBV7-2 and TRBJ2-7, with a weak D call TRBD1 (6 bases). V gave up 2 bases and J gave up 5 bases, with 10 bases separating them. CDR3 length: 13 amino acids. Germline V lookup: CDR1 SGHTA, CDR2 FQGNSA. The CDR3 protein is CASSLRGKDEQYF. CDR3 coding DNA: TGTGCCAGCAGCTTAAGGGGGAAGGACGAGCAGTACTTC.